Presented here are 21 T cell receptor beta chains from one specimen sequenced in a study of shared clonotypes between healthy human individuals. Measured with immunoSEQ multiplex PCR; TCRdb has only the in-frame clones, and not every one. The profile shows approximately 2.5 million clones, approximately 90% of them singletons. The sample taken for sequencing was naive CD4+ T cells sorted from blood. Subset indicated: CD45RA+ positively selected. The receptors were gathered from a man younger than 35 in good health.

This clone was seen once. The V and J genes are TRBV7-9 and TRBJ2-1; TRBD2 matches at 9 bases. Trimming removed 0 bases from V and 2 bases from J; junction bases left unmatched: 8. This CDR3 spans 18 amino acids. Germline values: CDR1 SEHNR, CDR2 FQNEAQ (reference sequence). For the CDR3, the DNA is TGTGCCAGCAGCTTAGCGGCGCTCGCGGGAGGGCCCTACAATGAGCAGTTCTTC. Amino acid sequence: CASSLAALAGGPYNEQFF.

The V and J genes are TRBV21-1 and TRBJ2-1. TRBV21-1 is tagged as a pseudogene. CDR3 length: 16 amino acids. As DNA, the CDR3 is TGTGCCAGCAGCAAAGCGCTGACAGGGACTAACAATGAGCAGTTCTTC. Its protein is CASSKALTGTNNEQFF.

The genes are TRBV7-9 and TRBJ2-1; maybe TRBD1 (7 bases). This CDR3 comprises 14 residues. V was clipped by 7 bases and J by 1 base, with 11 bases between them. Germline assignment: CDR1 SEHNR and CDR2 FQNEAQ (reference sequence). The DNA for the CDR3 is TGTGCCAGCAACGCGGGACAGTCCTACAATGAGCAGTTCTTC. Translation: CASNAGQSYNEQFF.

The V gene is TRBV7-9, the J gene TRBJ2-1; TRBD2 matches 7 bases. V lost 5 bases to trimming and J lost 8 bases; unmatched junction nucleotides: 12. The CDR3 consists of 15 residues. Germline V lookup: CDR1 SEHNR, CDR2 FQNEAQ (reference sequence). As DNA, the CDR3 is TGTGCCAGCAGCGGAGGTGCGGGAGTACCGTATGAGCAGTTCTTC. It codes for CASSGGAGVPYEQFF.

Here the CDR3 reads CASSIEAGGSPLHF. The CDR3 DNA reads as TGTGCCAGTAGTATAGAGGCAGGAGGTTCACCCCTCCACTTT. V is TRBV19 and J is TRBJ1-6; D is ambiguous. The CDR3 is 14 residues long. The ends were cut back, 0 bases at V and 9 bases at J, with 9 bases in the middle. From germline, CDR1 is LNHDA and CDR2 SQIVND (reference sequence).

The V and J genes are TRBV18 and TRBJ2-7; 9 bases agree with TRBD1. Germline V lookup: CDR1 KGHSH, CDR2 LQKENI. The length of the CDR3 is 13 residues. Trimming at V came to 5 bases and at J to 6 bases, leaving 5 bases not matched to a gene. In DNA form, the CDR3 reads TGTGCCAGCTCAGCCCGACAGGGGGGCGAGCAGTACTTC. Its translation: CASSARQGGEQYF.

The sample holds one count of this clone. V is TRBV18 and J is TRBJ2-7; D is perhaps TRBD2 (5 bases). Germline CDR1 and CDR2: KGHSH and LQKENI. The V and J ends lost 0 bases and 1 base respectively, with 13 bases between them. The CDR3 contains 16 residues. The CDR3 nucleotides read TGTGCCAGCTCACCACCGAAGAGGGAGCCTTCCTACGAGCAGTACTTC. Its translation is CASSPPKREPSYEQYF.

The chain carries TRBV5-4 and TRBJ2-5, with 12 bases identical to TRBD2. Trimming at V came to 4 bases and at J to 3 bases, leaving 4 bases not matched to a gene. This CDR3 comprises 15 residues. Germline V CDR1 and CDR2: SGHNT, YYREEE (reference sequence). CDR3 in amino acids: CASSTRTSGEETQYF. The CDR3 DNA sequence: TGTGCCAGCAGCACACGGACTAGCGGGGAAGAGACCCAGTACTTC.

The chain joins TRBV6-1 to TRBJ2-3; 7 bases agree with TRBD1. Germline CDR1 MNHNS, CDR2 SASEGT. The J segment lost 3 bases and the V segment lost 4 bases, leaving 7 bases of the junction unmatched. CDR3 size: 15 residues. The CDR3 nucleotides read TGTGCCAGCAGTGGCCAAGGGGGCGGTACAGATACGCAGTATTTT. Its translation: CASSGQGGGTDTQYF.

This clone was seen just once. This rearrangement joins TRBV6-6 to TRBJ2-5; D gene unclear. V dropped 1 base and J dropped 2 bases, with 11 bases sitting between them. Germline values: CDR1 MNHNY, CDR2 SVGAGI (reference sequence). CDR3 length equals 15 residues. CDR3 sequence: CASSYFSGPQETQYF. In nucleotides, the CDR3 is TGTGCCAGCAGTTACTTCTCAGGCCCTCAAGAGACCCAGTACTTC.

Turning to this clone: At the DNA level, this CDR3 is encoded by other sequences in the same sample as well. The rearrangement joins TRBV6-6 to TRBJ2-7; D may be TRBD2 (5 bases). The CDR3 loop spans 13 amino acids. Looked up from germline, CDR1 is MNHNY and CDR2 is SVGAGI (reference sequence). The germline V and J ends were trimmed by 2 bases and 1 base, with 6 bases remaining between them. The CDR3 region has the DNA TGTGCCAGCAGTTACGAGGGATCCTACGAGCAGTACTTC. Its protein is CASSYEGSYEQYF.

The CDR3 is CASSGPGAASTDTQYF. For the CDR3, the DNA is TGTGCCAGCAGCGGACCCGGGGCAGCGAGCACAGATACGCAGTATTTT. This sequence joins TRBV9 and TRBJ2-3; D may be TRBD1 or TRBD2 (5 bases each). V was trimmed by 3 bases and J by 0 bases, leaving 14 bases between them. CDR1 is SGDLS, CDR2 YYNGEE, per germline. The CDR3 covers 16 residues.

The chain joins TRBV11-2 to TRBJ1-3; D may be TRBD1 (5 bases). Germline CDR1 is SGHAT and CDR2 is FQNNGV. The CDR3 runs 18 residues. Trimming took 1 base from V and 0 from J, leaving 16 bases between them. The CDR3 DNA reads TGTGCCAGCAGCTTAGTGAGACAGCTAACTACCTCTGGAAACACCATATATTTT. Its protein product is CASSLVRQLTTSGNTIYF.

The gene calls are TRBV7-2 and TRBJ2-1, with 8 nucleotides matching TRBD2. The CDR3 consists of 16 residues. The trim removed 0 bases at V and 7 bases at J, leaving 8 bases unmatched. From germline, CDR1 is SGHTA and CDR2 FQGNSA. The CDR3 is CASSLAKGGRINEQFF. CDR3 DNA: TGTGCCAGCAGCTTAGCGAAAGGCGGGAGGATTAATGAGCAGTTCTTC.

The rearrangement uses TRBV27 and TRBJ2-3; D remains unclear. The CDR3 is 12 amino acids. Germline V gene sequence: CDR1 MNHEY, CDR2 SMNVEV (reference sequence). V lost 4 bases and J 12 bases, leaving 14 bases between the germline ends. CDR3 in DNA: TGTGCCAGCAGTTCGAACTGGGGATTTCAGTATTTT. It is translated as CASSSNWGFQYF.

The chain links TRBV6-6 to TRBJ1-5; D is unresolved. The CDR3 extends over 15 amino acids. Germline V gene lookup returns CDR1 MNHNY and CDR2 SVGAGI (reference sequence). Trimming stripped 6 bases from V and 3 bases from J, with 15 bases between. The CDR3 region is CASSPVRTFNQPQHF. The DNA of the CDR3 is TGTGCCAGCAGCCCTGTTCGGACTTTCAATCAGCCCCAGCATTTT.

V and J are TRBV19 and TRBJ1-2; D is undetermined. This CDR3 region has 14 residues. V was clipped by 3 bases and J by 0 bases, with 8 bases between them. Germline CDR1 and CDR2: LNHDA and SQIVND (reference sequence). The chain's CDR3 is CASSILSSNYGYTF. CDR3 in DNA: TGTGCCAGTAGTATTCTATCGTCTAACTATGGCTACACCTTC.

Remarks on this clone: Other DNA sequences of this sample code for an identical CDR3. The gene calls are TRBV5-1 and TRBJ2-3; 12 bases align to TRBD2. V trimming: 3 bases; J trimming: 4 bases; junction bases outside the gene matches: 6. The CDR3 has 16 amino acids. Germline V gene lookup returns CDR1 SGHRS and CDR2 YFSETQ. In DNA, the CDR3 is TGCGCCAGCAGCTCTGGACTAGCGGGATCCGCAGATACGCAGTATTTT. Its protein is CASSSGLAGSADTQYF.

The rearrangement joins TRBV5-1 to TRBJ2-5; 11 bases match TRBD2. The J segment lost 5 bases and the V segment lost 9 bases, leaving 12 bases of the junction unmatched. Germline V gene sequence: CDR1 SGHRS, CDR2 YFSETQ. This CDR3 is built from 15 residues. CDR3 in amino acids: CATRWASGGHETQYF. In DNA form, the CDR3 reads TGCGCCACCCGCTGGGCTAGCGGGGGGCACGAGACCCAGTACTTC.

This chain uses TRBV11-2 with TRBJ2-1; tentatively, D is TRBD1 (7 bases). Trimming took 5 bases from V and 4 from J, leaving 18 bases between them. CDR1 is SGHAT and CDR2 is FQNNGV in the germline V gene. The CDR3 sequence is 16 residues long. CDR3 in amino acids: CASSPQGGLGYNEQFF. CDR3 bases: TGTGCCAGCAGCCCGCAGGGGGGATTGGGATACAATGAGCAGTTCTTC.

V is TRBV6-1 and J is TRBJ1-1, with no clear D. Per germline, CDR1 MNHNS and CDR2 SASEGT. Trimming took 2 bases from V and 1 from J, leaving 14 bases between them. This CDR3 comprises 16 residues. The CDR3 nucleotides are TGTGCCAGCAGTGAATCGGCCGGCCAATGGAACACTGAAGCTTTCTTT. Residues: CASSESAGQWNTEAFF.